Listed here is a single T cell receptor beta chain. Measured with immunoSEQ multiplex PCR; TCRdb has only the in-frame clones, and not every one. This sample has just under 60,000 clones, with more than 75% found just once. The length of the CDR3 is 17 residues. Germline V gene lookup returns CDR1 SNHLY and CDR2 FYNNEI. V was cut by 4 bases and J by 0 bases, with 16 bases left in between. This sample was taken from a study of blood T cell repertoires in COVID-19. Sequenced input: peripheral blood. This TCR was sampled from a human donor with active COVID-19. The donor label of this sample is uncertain. The chain joins TRBV2 to TRBJ1-5; D possibly corresponds to TRBD1 (6 bases). CDR3 sequence (DNA): TGTGCCAGCAGTGCCCACAGGGCGGTGGATAGCAATCAGCCCCAGCATTTT. Amino acid sequence: CASSAHRAVDSNQPQHF.